This TCR beta chain was documented in a study of cytomegalovirus exposure and HLA in healthy donors. The CDR3 contains 16 residues. Germline assignment: CDR1 LNHNV and CDR2 YYDKDF (reference sequence). Trimming stripped 6 bases from V and 8 bases from J, with 22 bases between. The primer mix had 60 Vbeta and 13 Jbeta primers. Profiled with immunoSEQ multiplex PCR; TCRdb holds only in-frame clones, not every one. In the table there are about 170,000 clones, about three quarters of which are singletons. On this clone: The target antigen is unknown.

Study-wide results and caveats: With later analysis, a missense DCLRE1C variant became linked to TCR beta V- and J-gene trimming. Associated with cytomegalovirus, according to the listing, were about 160 TCR beta chains.

This TCR derives from a female donor in good health and CMV-seronegative. The chain employs TRBV15 and TRBJ1-4, with D unresolved. Specimen: PBMCs. CDR3 loop: CATRMGEVEVREKLFF. In DNA, the CDR3 is TGTGCCACCAGGATGGGAGAGGTGGAGGTACGGGAAAAACTGTTTTTT.